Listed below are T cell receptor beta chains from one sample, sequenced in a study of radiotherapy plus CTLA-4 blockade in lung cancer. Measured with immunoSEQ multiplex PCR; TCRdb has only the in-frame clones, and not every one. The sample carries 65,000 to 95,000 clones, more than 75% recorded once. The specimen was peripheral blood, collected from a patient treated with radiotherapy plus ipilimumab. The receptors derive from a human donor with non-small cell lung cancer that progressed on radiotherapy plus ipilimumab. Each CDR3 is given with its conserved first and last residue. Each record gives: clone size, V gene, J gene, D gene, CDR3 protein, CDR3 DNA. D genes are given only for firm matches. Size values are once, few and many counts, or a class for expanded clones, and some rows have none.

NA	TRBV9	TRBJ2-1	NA	CASSVVGGEQFF	TGTGCCAGCAGCGTAGTGGGTGGTGAGCAGTTCTTC
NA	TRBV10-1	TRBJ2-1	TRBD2	CASTDSTSGGNEQFF	TGCGCCAGCACCGACTCCACTAGCGGCGGGAATGAGCAGTTCTTC
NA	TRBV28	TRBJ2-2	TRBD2	CASSFTLAGGSGELFF	TGTGCCAGCAGTTTCACGCTAGCGGGAGGTTCTGGGGAGCTGTTTTTT
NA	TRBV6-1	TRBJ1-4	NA	CASDGGGYNEKLFF	TGTGCCAGCGACGGAGGAGGGTATAATGAAAAACTGTTTTTT
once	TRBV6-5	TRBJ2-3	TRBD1	CASSSSGTGTDTQYF	TGTGCCAGCAGTTCCTCCGGGACAGGGACAGATACGCAGTATTTT
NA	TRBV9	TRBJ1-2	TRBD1	CASSVTPQGAGYGYTF	TGTGCCAGCAGCGTGACCCCACAGGGGGCAGGCTATGGCTACACCTTC
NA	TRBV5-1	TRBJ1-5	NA	CASSPRPVGGRIQPQHF	TGCGCCAGCAGCCCCAGACCGGTTGGGGGACGGATTCAGCCCCAGCATTTT
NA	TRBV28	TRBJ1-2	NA	CASSLDLNYGYTF	TGTGCCAGCAGTTTGGATCTTAACTATGGCTACACCTTC
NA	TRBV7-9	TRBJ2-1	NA	CATPDFNNEQFF	TGTGCCACCCCTGACTTCAACAATGAGCAGTTCTTC
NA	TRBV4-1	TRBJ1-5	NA	CASSQLAGNNQPQHF	TGCGCCAGCAGCCAACTGGCAGGGAACAATCAGCCCCAGCATTTT
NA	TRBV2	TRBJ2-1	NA	CASSDYNEQFF	TGTGCCAGCAGTGACTACAATGAGCAGTTCTTC
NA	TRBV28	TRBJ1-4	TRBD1	CASRDRGGEKLFF	TGTGCCAGCAGAGACAGGGGAGGCGAAAAACTGTTTTTT
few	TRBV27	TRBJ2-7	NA	CASSADPTYEQYF	TGTGCCAGCAGTGCGGACCCCACCTACGAGCAGTACTTC
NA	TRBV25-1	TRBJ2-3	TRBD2	CASSETGGSTDTQYF	TGTGCCAGCAGTGAAACGGGAGGAAGCACAGATACGCAGTATTTT
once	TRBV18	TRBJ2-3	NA	CASSTGGGDTQYF	TGTGCCAGCTCGACAGGTGGGGGAGATACGCAGTATTTT
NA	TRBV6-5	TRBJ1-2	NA	CASRPRGLGYTF	TGTGCCAGCAGGCCGCGGGGGCTTGGCTACACCTTC
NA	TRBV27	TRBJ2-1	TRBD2	CVSSTILGLAVYNEQFF	TGTGTCAGCAGTACTATCCTGGGACTAGCGGTTTACAATGAGCAGTTCTTC
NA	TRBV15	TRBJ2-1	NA	CATSRRRDTVVGNEQFF	TGTGCCACCAGCAGACGCCGGGACACCGTAGTGGGCAATGAGCAGTTCTTC
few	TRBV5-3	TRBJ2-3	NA	CARSFVVRPGTDTQYF	TGTGCCAGAAGCTTTGTGGTCCGACCCGGCACAGATACGCAGTATTTT
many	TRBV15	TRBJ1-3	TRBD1	CATSVDREPGNTIYF	TGTGCCACCAGCGTCGACAGGGAACCTGGAAACACCATATATTTT
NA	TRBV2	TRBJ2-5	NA	CASSERGDETQYF	TGTGCCAGCAGTGAAAGAGGGGACGAGACCCAGTACTTC
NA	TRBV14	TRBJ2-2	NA	CASSQDRGHGELFF	TGTGCCAGCAGCCAAGATCGGGGGCACGGGGAGCTGTTTTTT
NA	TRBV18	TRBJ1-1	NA	CASSPGPNTEAFF	TGTGCCAGCTCACCAGGTCCGAACACTGAAGCTTTCTTT
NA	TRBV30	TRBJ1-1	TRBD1	CAWISRQPGTGFKAFF	TGTGCCTGGATCTCCCGCCAGCCCGGGACAGGCTTTAAAGCTTTCTTT
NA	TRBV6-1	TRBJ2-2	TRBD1	CASSQDRVQTGELFF	TGTGCCAGCAGCCAAGACAGGGTCCAGACCGGGGAGCTGTTTTTT
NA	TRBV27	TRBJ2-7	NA	CASSLYRDAEQYF	TGTGCCAGCAGTTTATATAGGGATGCCGAGCAGTACTTC
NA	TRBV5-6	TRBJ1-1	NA	CASSLFKLRVDTEAFF	TGTGCCAGCAGCTTGTTTAAGTTGAGGGTTGACACTGAAGCTTTCTTT
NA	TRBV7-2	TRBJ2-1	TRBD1	CASSSRGQGPSYNEQFF	TGTGCCAGCAGCTCCCGAGGACAGGGACCTTCCTACAATGAGCAGTTCTTC
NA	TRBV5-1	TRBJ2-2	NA	CASTPRGGSGELFF	TGCGCCAGCACCCCTCGCGGAGGGTCCGGGGAGCTGTTTTTT
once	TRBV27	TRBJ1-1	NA	CASSLWAGPEAFF	TGTGCCAGCAGTTTATGGGCAGGGCCTGAAGCTTTCTTT
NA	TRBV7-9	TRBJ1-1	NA	CASSSIRGSLNTEAFF	TGTGCCAGCAGCTCCATTCGGGGGTCCCTGAACACTGAAGCTTTCTTT
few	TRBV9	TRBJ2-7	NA	CASSDGGDRFYEQYF	TGTGCCAGCAGCGATGGGGGGGACAGGTTCTACGAGCAGTACTTC
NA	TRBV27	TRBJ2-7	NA	CASSLAGQTYEQYF	TGTGCCAGCAGTTTAGCGGGTCAAACCTACGAGCAGTACTTC
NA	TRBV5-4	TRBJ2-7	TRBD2	CASSLGLAGVGEQYF	TGTGCCAGCAGCTTGGGACTAGCGGGAGTTGGCGAGCAGTACTTC
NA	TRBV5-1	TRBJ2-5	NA	CASSLVGASQETQYF	TGCGCCAGCAGCTTGGTGGGGGCCAGCCAAGAGACCCAGTACTTC
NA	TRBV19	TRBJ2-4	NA	CASSIRGNNDQYF	TGTGCCAGTAGTATACGGGGGAACAATGATCAGTACTTC
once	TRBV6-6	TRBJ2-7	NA	CASSRQESYEQYF	TGTGCCAGCAGCCGACAGGAATCCTACGAGCAGTACTTC
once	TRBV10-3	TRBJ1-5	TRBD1	CAISESVGTGDQPQHF	TGTGCCATCAGTGAGTCGGTAGGGACAGGGGACCAGCCCCAGCATTTT
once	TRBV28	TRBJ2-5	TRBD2	CASRKVAGGETQYF	TGTGCCAGCAGAAAAGTAGCGGGAGGGGAGACCCAGTACTTC
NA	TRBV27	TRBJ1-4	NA	CASSVSPGGNEKLFF	TGTGCCAGCAGTGTCTCCCCCGGGGGGAATGAAAAACTGTTTTTT
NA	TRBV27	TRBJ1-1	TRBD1	CASSLSRTGGSEAFF	TGTGCCAGCAGTTTATCTAGGACAGGGGGTTCAGAAGCTTTCTTT
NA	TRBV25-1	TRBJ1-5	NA	CASANPRRNSNQPQHF	TGTGCCAGCGCTAACCCCCGCAGGAATAGCAATCAGCCCCAGCATTTT
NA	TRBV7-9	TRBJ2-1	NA	CASSLDSYNEQFF	TGTGCCAGCAGCTTAGACTCCTACAATGAGCAGTTCTTC
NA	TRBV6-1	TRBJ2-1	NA	CASSATDFSYNEQFF	TGTGCCAGCAGTGCTACGGATTTCTCCTACAATGAGCAGTTCTTC
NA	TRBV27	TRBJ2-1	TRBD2	CASSLREGLGEQFF	TGTGCCAGCAGTTTACGGGAGGGCCTAGGGGAGCAGTTCTTC
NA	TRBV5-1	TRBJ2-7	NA	CASSSAGLGEQYF	TGCGCCAGCAGCTCGGCGGGACTGGGAGAGCAGTACTTC
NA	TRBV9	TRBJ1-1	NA	CASSVTAGMNTEAFF	TGTGCCAGCAGCGTAACCGCAGGCATGAACACTGAAGCTTTCTTT
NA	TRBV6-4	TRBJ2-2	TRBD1	CASSAGTGGANTGELFF	TGTGCCAGCAGCGCCGGGACAGGGGGGGCGAACACCGGGGAGCTGTTTTTT
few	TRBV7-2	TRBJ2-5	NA	CASSLAFYREATQYF	TGTGCCAGCAGCTTAGCGTTCTACAGGGAGGCGACCCAGTACTTC
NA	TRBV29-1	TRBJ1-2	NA	CSVSKGVGDGYTF	TGCAGCGTTTCGAAAGGGGTGGGGGATGGCTACACCTTC
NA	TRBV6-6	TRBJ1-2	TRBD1	CASSLDRAYGYTF	TGTGCCAGCAGTCTGGACAGGGCGTATGGCTACACCTTC
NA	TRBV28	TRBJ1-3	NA	CASSHRSSGNTIYF	TGTGCCAGCAGTCACAGAAGCTCTGGAAACACCATATATTTT
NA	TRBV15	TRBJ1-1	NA	CATSTPNMNTEAFF	TGTGCCACCAGCACACCGAATATGAACACTGAAGCTTTCTTT
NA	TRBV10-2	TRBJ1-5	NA	CASSDQVYSNQPQHF	TGCGCCAGCAGTGATCAGGTATATAGCAATCAGCCCCAGCATTTT
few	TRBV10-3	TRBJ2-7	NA	CAITSLPGNEQYF	TGTGCCATCACTAGCCTCCCCGGCAACGAGCAGTACTTC
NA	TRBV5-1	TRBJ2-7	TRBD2	CASSPTSGSFYEQYF	TGCGCCAGCAGCCCGACTAGCGGGAGCTTCTACGAGCAGTACTTC
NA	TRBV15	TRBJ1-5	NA	CATSRDRWTVGGQPQHF	TGTGCCACCAGCAGAGATCGTTGGACTGTGGGAGGTCAGCCCCAGCATTTT
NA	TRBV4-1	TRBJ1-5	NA	CASSQEVPLEYSNQPQHF	TGCGCCAGCAGCCAAGAGGTCCCTCTGGAGTATAGCAATCAGCCCCAGCATTTT
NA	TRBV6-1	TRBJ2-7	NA	CASSEATLLYF	TGTGCCAGCAGTGAGGCAACTTTGCTGTACTTC